This is a list of T cell receptor beta chains from one sample in a study of breast tumors, draining lymph nodes, adjacent tissues. TCRdb re-analysed the multiplex PCR reads in MiXCR, keeping a single row per CDR3 protein. Among 9,500 to 14,000 distinct CDR3 sequences listed, about 53% were seen once. Sequenced input: breast tumor tissue. The source is a female donor with breast cancer. Some clones in this sample may be carry-over from other donors' samples. The CDR3 runs from the conserved cysteine through the conserved F or W. D genes are given only for firm matches. Clone size is given for some rows only: seen once, a few or many times, or a class if the clone is expanded.

d_gene	len	abundance	v_gene	j_gene	CDR3nt	CDR3aa
.	13	many	TRBV6-5	TRBJ2-7	TGTGCCAGCAGTCACAGGGACGGATACGAGCAGTACTTC	CASSHRDGYEQYF
.	11	few	TRBV7-6	TRBJ2-3	TGTGCCAGCAGCGTCGGAGATACGCAGTATTTT	CASSVGDTQYF
.	16	medium-sized	TRBV19	TRBJ1-5	TGTGCCAGTAGTATAGGTTTTCAGGGTTGGACTCAGCCCCAGCATTTT	CASSIGFQGWTQPQHF
TRBD1	12	.	TRBV30	TRBJ2-3	TGTGCCTGGGGGACAGGGACAGATACGCAGTATTTT	CAWGTGTDTQYF
TRBD2	14	.	TRBV2	TRBJ2-1	TGTGCCAGCAGTGGGCTAGCGGGATACAATGAGCAGTTCTTC	CASSGLAGYNEQFF
TRBD1	14	.	TRBV28	TRBJ2-7	TGTGCCAGCAGGGGGGACAGGAGCTCCTACGAGCAGTACTTC	CASRGDRSSYEQYF
TRBD2	16	.	TRBV20-1	TRBJ2-3	TGCAGTGCGACCGGGACTAGCGGGAGAAGCACAGATACGCAGTATTTT	CSATGTSGRSTDTQYF
TRBD2	17	few	TRBV9	TRBJ2-1	TGTGCCAGCAGCGTGACTAGCGGGAGAGTATCCTACAATGAGCAGTTCTTC	CASSVTSGRVSYNEQFF
.	15	.	TRBV5-1	TRBJ1-4	TGCGCCAGCAACTTGGATAGCTACAGTAATGAAAAACTGTTTTTT	CASNLDSYSNEKLFF
.	13	.	TRBV29-1	TRBJ1-4	TGCAGCGTTGTAAAATTTCCGGAGGAAAAACTGTTTTTT	CSVVKFPEEKLFF
.	15	.	TRBV7-9	TRBJ1-4	TGTGCCAGCAGCTCGGCAAGGAGCACTAATGAAAAGCTGTTTTTT	CASSSARSTNEKLFF
.	12	many	TRBV4-2	TRBJ1-2	TGTGCCAGCAGCCAAGTAACTGATGGCTACACCTTC	CASSQVTDGYTF
.	14	.	TRBV2	TRBJ2-2	TGTGCACGCACCCCCAGGCCGAACACCGGGGAGCTGTTTTTT	CARTPRPNTGELFF
.	12	medium-sized	TRBV5-1	TRBJ2-5	TGCGCCAGCAGCGATTGGCAAGAGACCCAGTACTTC	CASSDWQETQYF
TRBD2	15	.	TRBV12-5	TRBJ2-1	TGTGCTAGTGGAGCCGGGACTAGCCCCTCCAATGAGCAGTTCTTC	CASGAGTSPSNEQFF
.	17	few	TRBV7-6	TRBJ1-5	TGTGCCAGCAGCCCCCTGAGTCTGACAGAGAGCAATCAGCCCCAGCATTTT	CASSPLSLTESNQPQHF
.	15	.	TRBV18	TRBJ2-7	TGTGCCAGCTCGTGGGGGAACAGGGTCTCCGGCGAGCAGTACTTT	CASSWGNRVSGEQYF
.	14	.	TRBV5-8	TRBJ2-3	TGTGCCAGCAGTCTTCGGGACCCCAAGGATACGCAGTATTTT	CASSLRDPKDTQYF
.	16	medium-sized	TRBV5-1	TRBJ2-3	TGCGCCAGCAGCACCACAGGGAGGGTTCGCACAGATACGCAGTATTTT	CASSTTGRVRTDTQYF
TRBD1	15	.	TRBV20-1	TRBJ1-2	TGCAGTGCTCAACGCCCGGGGACAGGGGCGCCTGGCTACACCTTC	CSAQRPGTGAPGYTF
TRBD1	16	.	TRBV2	TRBJ1-6	TGTGCCAGCAGAGGGACAGGGATCCCGTCGGGATTCCCCCCCCACTTT	CASRGTGIPSGFPPHF
.	14	.	TRBV7-9	TRBJ2-7	TGTGCCAGCAGCACTAGCAGGGATCCCTACGAGCAGTACTTC	CASSTSRDPYEQYF
TRBD2	18	many	TRBV6-5	TRBJ2-1	TGTGCCAGCAGTTACTCCCGTCGAACTAGCGGGGCCGGTAATGAGCAGTTCTTC	CASSYSRRTSGAGNEQFF
TRBD2	15	.	TRBV7-2	TRBJ2-3	TGTGCCAGCAGCTTTCTAGCGGGAGGGCCAGATACGCAGTATTTT	CASSFLAGGPDTQYF
.	14	once	TRBV29-1	TRBJ2-7	TGCAGCGTCGGATTCACTGGGGACGCAGGCGAGCAGTACTTC	CSVGFTGDAGEQYF
.	14	.	TRBV6-5	TRBJ2-2	TGTGCCAGCAGTTTGCGGAGGGCCACCGGGGAGCTGTTTTTT	CASSLRRATGELFF
.	15	.	TRBV5-6	TRBJ2-7	TGTGCCAGCAGCTCCCTAGGACCTTCAACCTACGAGCAGTACTTC	CASSSLGPSTYEQYF
TRBD1	15	.	TRBV5-1	TRBJ2-3	TGTGCCAGCAGCTTGACAGACAGGGCAGGAGATACGCAGTATTTT	CASSLTDRAGDTQYF
TRBD1	14	.	TRBV20-1	TRBJ1-5	TGCAGTGCTCCAGACAGGGCGCCAAATCAGCCCCAGCATTTT	CSAPDRAPNQPQHF
.	16	.	TRBV7-9	TRBJ2-3	TGTGCCAGCAGCTTAGCCGTGTTAGGGGGCACAGATACGCAGTATTTT	CASSLAVLGGTDTQYF
TRBD2	15	.	TRBV20-1	TRBJ2-1	TGCAGTGCTAGAGAGGGGAGCGGGGGGTTCAATGAGCAGTTCTTC	CSAREGSGGFNEQFF
.	13	many	TRBV20-1	TRBJ1-4	TGCAGTGCTAGACTGTGGGACGGTGAAAAACTGTTTTTT	CSARLWDGEKLFF
.	11	many	TRBV20-1	TRBJ1-6	TGCAGTGCTAGGGGGGACGCGACCCTCCACTTT	CSARGDATLHF
TRBD1	18	.	TRBV6-6	TRBJ1-5	TGTGCCAGCAGTCACTCCCTAAGGACAGGGGAATACAATCAGCCCCAGCATTTT	CASSHSLRTGEYNQPQHF
.	14	.	TRBV6-1	TRBJ2-7	TGTGCCAGCACTGAGGTGGCTAGCTACTACGAGCAGTACTTC	CASTEVASYYEQYF
TRBD2	13	.	TRBV2	TRBJ2-7	TGTGCCAGCAGTACGCTAGCGGCCTACGAGCAGTACTTC	CASSTLAAYEQYF
TRBD2	16	.	TRBV25-1	TRBJ2-3	TGTGCCAGCAGTGAATTAACTAGCGGGGGGTCAGATACGCAGTATTTT	CASSELTSGGSDTQYF
TRBD2	16	.	TRBV20-1	TRBJ2-1	TGCAGTGCTAGAGACCTAGCGGGAGTACCCTACAATGAGCAGTTCTTC	CSARDLAGVPYNEQFF
.	12	few	TRBV12-3/TRBV12-4	TRBJ1-5	TGTGCCAGCAGTTTAGGAGAACAGCCCCAGCATTTT	CASSLGEQPQHF
.	16	.	TRBV11-2	TRBJ2-1	TGTGCCAGCAGCCCCCACACAGGGCGCCGATACAATGAGCAGTTCTTC	CASSPHTGRRYNEQFF
TRBD1	13	.	TRBV20-1	TRBJ2-7	TGCAGTGCTGGGCGTCTACAGGGGAACGAGCAGTACTTC	CSAGRLQGNEQYF
TRBD1	14	many	TRBV2	TRBJ1-2	TGTGCCAGCAGTGAGGGACAGGGCCCTTATGGCTACACCTTC	CASSEGQGPYGYTF
TRBD1	15	few	TRBV19	TRBJ2-1	TGTGCCAGTAATTCAGAGGGACAGAGCTACAATGAGCAGTTCTTC	CASNSEGQSYNEQFF
.	13	many	TRBV6-5	TRBJ1-2	TGTGCCAGCAGTTACTATCCTTCCTATGGCTACACCTTC	CASSYYPSYGYTF
.	15	once	TRBV9	TRBJ2-3	TGTGCCAGCAGCTCGGGGGAAGGGTCGGGAGATACGCAGTATTTT	CASSSGEGSGDTQYF
TRBD1	14	few	TRBV20-1	TRBJ1-6	TGCAGTGCTAGGCCCGGGACAGGGGTTTCACCCCTCCACTTT	CSARPGTGVSPLHF
.	14	medium-sized	TRBV5-5	TRBJ1-6	TGTGCCAGCAGCCAGGGACCGTATAATTCACCCCTCCACTTT	CASSQGPYNSPLHF
.	14	few	TRBV9	TRBJ1-2	TGTGCCAGCAGCGTAGCCCCGACTCCGGAGGGCTACACCTTC	CASSVAPTPEGYTF
TRBD1	14	.	TRBV18	TRBJ1-1	TGTGCCAGCTCAACGGACAGGGATCTCACTGGAGCTTTCTTT	CASSTDRDLTGAFF
.	15	.	TRBV20-1	TRBJ1-2	TGCAGTGCTAGATCTCCCCTGGTAGGCGGCTATGGCTACACCTTC	CSARSPLVGGYGYTF
TRBD1	12	few	TRBV12-3/TRBV12-4	TRBJ2-7	TGTGCCAGCAGTCGTACAGGGGCCGAGCAGTACTTC	CASSRTGAEQYF
.	15	.	TRBV5-4	TRBJ1-2	TGTGCCAGCAGCTTGACCGGGGGGACAACTACTCGCTACACCTTC	CASSLTGGTTTRYTF
TRBD1	15	medium-sized	TRBV18	TRBJ1-2	TGTGCCAGCTCAGAAGACAGGGACGGGGTGGCTGGCTACACCTTC	CASSEDRDGVAGYTF
TRBD2	16	.	TRBV5-1	TRBJ2-3	TGTGCCAGCAGCCTTCGATGGGGGGGGGTCACAGATACGCAGTATTTT	CASSLRWGGVTDTQYF
TRBD2	14	few	TRBV19	TRBJ2-7	TGTGCCAGTAGCGAGCGGGGGTGGAGGTACGAGCAGTACTTC	CASSERGWRYEQYF
.	12	few	TRBV5-6	TRBJ2-1	TGTGCCAGCAGCTTGTCCCTTAATGAGCAGTTCTTC	CASSLSLNEQFF
.	13	.	TRBV20-1	TRBJ1-5	TGCAGTGCTAGACAGGGGAGCAATCAGCCCCAGCATTTT	CSARQGSNQPQHF